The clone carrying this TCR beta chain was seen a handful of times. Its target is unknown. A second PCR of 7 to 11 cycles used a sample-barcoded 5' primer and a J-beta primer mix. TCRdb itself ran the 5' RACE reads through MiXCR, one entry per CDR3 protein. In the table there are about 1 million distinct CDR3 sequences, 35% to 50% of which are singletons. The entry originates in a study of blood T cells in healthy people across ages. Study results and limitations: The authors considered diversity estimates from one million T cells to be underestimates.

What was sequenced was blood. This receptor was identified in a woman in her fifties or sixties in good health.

The CDR3 coding sequence is TGTGCCAGCAGTCAAGGACAGGGAGATGTTATTGAGACCCAGTACTTC. Translated, it gives CASSQGQGDVIETQYF. The V gene is TRBV13, the J gene TRBJ2-5; 8 bases are a match to TRBD1. With 6 bases clipped from V and 5 bases from J, the junction kept 14 bases outside the gene matches. Germline CDR1 reads PRHDT; CDR2 reads FYEKMQ (reference sequence). CDR3 size: 16 residues.